One and the same sample provided the 24 T cell receptor beta chains below, sequenced in a study of persistence of HIV-infected CD4 T cells. These receptors lack a known antigen. Cells were stimulated with CMV-infected fibroblast lysates at 8 to 10 ug/mL. Memory cells lacking CD40L and CD69 with high CD45RO were sorted. The immunoSEQ assay was version 4, run in survey mode. The data were produced by immunoSEQ multiplex PCR, yet TCRdb's version contains in-frame clones alone and is incomplete. The sample has 25,000 to 30,000 clones; around 80% are singletons. The sample consisted of CD4+ T cells sorted from PBMCs after roughly 18-hour stimulation, taken from a patient who received antiretroviral therapy. The source of these receptors is an adult woman with HIV who was CMV-seropositive.

The V call is TRBV6-5, the J call TRBJ2-2; maybe TRBD2 (5 bases). The CDR3 runs 12 residues. CDR1 and CDR2 from the germline V gene are MNHEY and SVGAGI. V lost 10 bases and J lost 7, with 13 bases in between. CDR3 in DNA: TGTGCCACCCCAAGTGAGGGCGGGGAGCTGTTTTTT. It specifies CATPSEGGELFF.

The gene calls are TRBV2 and TRBJ2-5, with no clear D. Germline V gene lookup returns CDR1 SNHLY and CDR2 FYNNEI. The CDR3 contains 12 residues. V lost 6 bases to trimming and J lost 4 bases, with 9 bases between them. CDR3 region: CASSRFGETQYF. The CDR3 DNA reads TGTGCCAGCAGCCGATTTGGAGAGACCCAGTACTTC. Combining the CDR3 with reference TRBV2 and TRBJ2-5 gives the whole variable domain EPEVTQTPSHQVTQMGQEVILRCVPISNHLYFYWYRQILGQKVEFLVSFYNNEISEKSEIFDDQFSVERPDGSNFTLKIRSTKLEDSAMYFCASSRFGETQYFGPGTRLLVL.

V usage is TRBV9 and J usage is TRBJ1-5; D gene unclear. Germline V gene data show CDR1 as SGDLS and CDR2 as YYNGEE. V lost 0 bases and J lost 9, with 10 bases in between. The CDR3 loop spans 13 amino acids. The CDR3 sequence is CASSVGPPAPQHF. In DNA, the CDR3 is TGTGCCAGCAGCGTAGGACCCCCCGCGCCCCAGCATTTT.

The chain has TRBV5-1 and TRBJ2-2, with TRBD1 matching 8 bases. The ends lost 4 bases at V and 5 bases at J; junction bases unmatched: 7. There are 15 residues in the CDR3. The germline V gene encodes CDR1 SGHRS and CDR2 YFSETQ. The CDR3 sequence is CASSVTGGGTGELFF. The CDR3 DNA follows: TGCGCCAGCAGCGTTACAGGGGGAGGAACCGGGGAGCTGTTTTTT.

The V call is TRBV5-1, the J call TRBJ2-7; D might be TRBD1 or TRBD2, each matching 5 bases. From germline, CDR1 is SGHRS and CDR2 YFSETQ. V lost 4 bases to trimming and J lost 3 bases, with 11 bases between them. The CDR3 consists of 13 residues. CDR3 sequence: CASSRDGYYEQYF. The CDR3 region has the DNA TGCGCCAGCAGCCGGGACGGCTACTACGAGCAGTACTTC.

The V call is TRBV28, the J call TRBJ1-4; the match to TRBD1 covers 8 bases. Trimming took 6 bases from V and 14 from J; bases not matched to a gene: 17. CDR1 MDHEN and CDR2 SYDVKM come from the germline V gene. CDR3 length equals 15 residues. DNA of the CDR3: TGTGCCAGCAGGGAGAATGGACAGGGAAGGGAATTTCTGTTTTTT. Amino acid sequence: CASRENGQGREFLFF.

The chain joins TRBV5-4 to TRBJ1-2; D is perhaps TRBD1 (5 bases). Germline-derived CDR1 and CDR2 are SGHNT and YYREEE (reference sequence). V lost 2 bases and J lost 7, with 15 bases in between. This CDR3 has 14 residues. This CDR3 reads CASSLDSVTGGYTF. CDR3 bases: TGTGCCAGCAGCTTAGACAGCGTGACGGGTGGCTACACCTTC.

The chain combines TRBV15 with TRBJ2-2, with unresolved D. CDR1 is LNHNV, CDR2 YYDKDF, per germline (reference sequence). V shed 0 bases and J shed 6 bases, with 8 bases lying between them. The CDR3 is 14 amino acids. The CDR3 spells CATSRDGRPGELFF. The CDR3 DNA follows: TGTGCCACCAGCAGAGATGGTAGGCCCGGGGAGCTGTTTTTT.

This chain joins TRBV30 and TRBJ1-1, with no clear D. With 2 bases removed from V and 2 bases from J, the gap between germline ends came to 9 bases. Per germline, CDR1 GTSNPN and CDR2 SVGIG (reference sequence). This CDR3 is 13 amino acids long. The chain's CDR3 is CAWSRQQNTEAFF. In DNA, the CDR3 is TGTGCCTGGAGTAGGCAGCAAAACACTGAAGCTTTCTTT.

This chain uses TRBV19 with TRBJ1-2, with 8 bases identical to TRBD1. The CDR3 sequence is 15 residues long. CDR1 and CDR2 (germline): LNHDA, SQIVND (reference sequence). With V trimmed by 4 bases and J by 3 bases, 7 bases remained unmatched. In DNA, the CDR3 is TGTGCCAGTAGTACGAGACAGGGGAACTACTATGGCTACACCTTC. This sequence encodes CASSTRQGNYYGYTF.

The chain combines TRBV29-1 with TRBJ2-1; D is possibly TRBD2 (6 bases). Trimming stripped 3 bases from V and 12 bases from J, with 15 bases between. Germline-derived CDR1 and CDR2 are SQVTM and ANQGSEA. The CDR3 loop spans 12 amino acids. CDR3 sequence reads: CSVDTGGKRQFF. The DNA of the CDR3 is TGCAGCGTTGATACCGGGGGAAAGAGGCAGTTCTTC.

This sequence joins TRBV2 and TRBJ2-2; the match to TRBD1 covers 9 bases. Germline V gene sequence: CDR1 SNHLY, CDR2 FYNNEI. The CDR3 loop spans 14 amino acids. J gave up 7 bases and V 7 bases, and 7 bases lay outside the gene matches. This CDR3 reads CASKEQGASGELFF. The CDR3 region has the DNA TGTGCCAGCAAGGAACAGGGGGCCAGCGGGGAGCTGTTTTTT.

This chain connects TRBV18 to TRBJ2-2, with 7 bases identical to TRBD1. The CDR3 totals 16 residues. The germline V gene encodes CDR1 KGHSH and CDR2 LQKENI. Trimming at V came to 6 bases and at J to 1 base, leaving 8 bases not matched to a gene. The chain's CDR3 is CASSDNRGKNTGELFF. The CDR3 DNA reads TGTGCCAGCTCCGACAACAGGGGAAAGAACACCGGGGAGCTGTTTTTT.

This sequence joins TRBV5-4 and TRBJ2-2; D is undetermined. The germline gives CDR1 SGHNT, CDR2 YYREEE (reference sequence). V dropped 3 bases and J dropped 5 bases, with 14 bases sitting between them. This CDR3 contains 15 residues. CDR3 loop: CASSSLTEGTGELFF. CDR3 DNA sequence: TGTGCCAGCAGCTCTCTCACGGAAGGGACCGGGGAGCTGTTTTTT.

The chain carries TRBV11-3 and TRBJ2-2; D perhaps matches TRBD1 (7 bases). The V and J ends lost 5 bases and 4 bases respectively, with 17 bases between them. In germline, CDR1 is SGHNT, CDR2 YENEEA. The CDR3 runs to 16 residues. The chain's CDR3 is CASSPGGTETTGELFF. As DNA, the CDR3 is TGTGCCAGCAGCCCAGGAGGGACAGAAACCACCGGGGAGCTGTTTTTT.

The CDR3 DNA sequence: TGTGCCAGCAGCCGTCAGGGGTATCAGCCCCAGCATTTT. This sequence encodes CASSRQGYQPQHF. The rearrangement joins TRBV3-1 (or the pseudogene TRBV3-2) to TRBJ1-5; perhaps TRBD1 as D (6 bases). V lost 4 bases and J lost 5, with 9 bases in between. The CDR3 has 13 residues. The V gene's germline CDR1 is LGHDT and CDR2 YNNKEL (reference sequence).

The chain carries TRBV30 and TRBJ2-7; perhaps TRBD2 as D (5 bases). The length of the CDR3 is 14 residues. Germline CDR1 and CDR2: GTSNPN and SVGIG (reference sequence). The V end was cut by 8 bases, the J end by 0 bases, with 17 bases between. The CDR3 region is CAQARGMGSYEQYF. The CDR3 region has the DNA TGTGCCCAGGCGAGAGGGATGGGCTCCTACGAGCAGTACTTC.

The chain combines TRBV5-8 with TRBJ1-5; no firm D call. V was pared by 0 bases and J by 0 bases, with 7 bases between. The germline CDR1 and CDR2 sequences are SGHTS and YDEGEE. This CDR3 spans 15 amino acids. Here the CDR3 reads CASSLGQSSNQPQHF. The DNA for the CDR3 is TGTGCCAGCAGCTTGGGGCAGTCTAGCAATCAGCCCCAGCATTTT.

CDR3 sequence (DNA): TGTGCCAGCTCACCTCGTTCCCAATTCTACGAGCAGTACTTC. It translates to CASSPRSQFYEQYF. The chain recombines TRBV18 with TRBJ2-7; no clear D. From germline, CDR1 is KGHSH and CDR2 LQKENI. Deletions cut 3 bases from V and 3 bases from J, with 12 bases between. The CDR3 length is 14 residues.

The chain links TRBV7-8 to TRBJ2-5; weak D call: TRBD1 (7 bases). Trimming pared 10 bases from V and 5 bases from J, leaving 20 bases between. The CDR3 is made up of 14 amino acids. Germline CDR1 SGHVS, CDR2 FQNEAQ. CDR3 residues: CATRLRQGGETQYF. CDR3 DNA: TGTGCCACCAGGCTGAGGCAGGGGGGCGAGACCCAGTACTTC.

The chain uses TRBV6-5 and TRBJ1-1; D is ambiguous. The CDR3 extends over 13 amino acids. Germline CDR1 MNHEY, CDR2 SVGAGI. Between the trimmed V and J ends, which lost 2 bases and 6 bases, there was a span of 10 bases. The chain's CDR3 is CASSYRGSAEAFF. Here the CDR3 DNA reads TGTGCCAGCAGTTACCGAGGTAGCGCTGAAGCTTTCTTT.

The genes are TRBV6-1 and TRBJ2-1; D gene uncertain. Germline-derived CDR1 and CDR2 are MNHNS and SASEGT. V was shortened by 2 bases and J by 0 bases, with 8 bases between the two germline ends. The CDR3 length is 15 residues. CDR3 nucleotides: TGTGCCAGCAGTGAAACAACCTCCTCCTACAATGAGCAGTTCTTC. Its translation is CASSETTSSYNEQFF.

This rearrangement joins TRBV2 to TRBJ1-1; D gene uncertain. The CDR3 has 13 amino acids. The V end was cut by 4 bases, the J end by 4 bases, with 10 bases between. Per the germline V gene, CDR1 is SNHLY and CDR2 is FYNNEI. CDR3 nucleotide sequence: TGTGCCAGCAGTGTATACAAAGGCACTGAAGCTTTCTTT. Translating it yields CASSVYKGTEAFF.

The chain's CDR3 is CASSAGLAGGYNEQFF. Here the CDR3 DNA reads TGCGCCAGCAGCGCGGGACTAGCGGGGGGTTACAATGAGCAGTTCTTC. The V and J genes are TRBV5-1 and TRBJ2-1; the match to TRBD2 covers 15 bases. This CDR3 comprises 16 residues. V dropped 4 bases and J dropped 4; count of bases not matched to a gene: 3. Germline CDR1 and CDR2: SGHRS and YFSETQ.